The 28 T cell receptor beta chains presented below share a single source sample, sequenced in a study of T cells in Graves' hyperthyroidism and ophthalmopathy. Amplified TCR beta CDR3 regions derived from RNA transcripts. A first-round RT-PCR of the TCR CDR3 used the HTBI primer set. One entry per CDR3 protein results from TCRdb running MiXCR on the multiplex PCR reads. This sample has about 480,000 distinct CDR3 sequences; under 25% occur once, and the top ten carry approximately 49%. The specimen was blood. These receptors were obtained from a woman in her seventies with Graves' ophthalmopathy.

This clonotype turned up a few times. This chain joins TRBV5-1 and TRBJ2-1; D is possibly TRBD2 (5 bases). The CDR3 sequence is 15 residues long. Germline V gives CDR1 SGHRS, CDR2 YFSETQ. Between the trimmed V and J ends, which lost 4 bases and 4 bases, there was a span of 15 bases. CDR3 sequence reads: CASSLDGGDYNEQFF. CDR3 nucleotides: TGCGCCAGCAGCCTCGATGGAGGAGATTACAATGAGCAGTTCTTC.

This clonotype was seen a handful of times. The gene calls are TRBV5-5 and TRBJ1-2, with a tentative D call TRBD1 (6 bases). The germline V and J ends were trimmed by 0 bases and 5 bases, with 14 bases remaining between them. Germline CDR1 and CDR2: SGHKS and YYEKEE (reference sequence). The length of the CDR3 is 15 residues. The CDR3 spells CASSLDPGASYGYTF. DNA of the CDR3: TGTGCCAGCAGCTTGGATCCGGGGGCAAGTTATGGCTACACCTTC.

This clonotype was detected ten times or more. This CDR3 is CASSLDRGKLFF. The CDR3 nucleotides are TGTGCCAGCAGCTTAGACAGAGGAAAACTGTTTTTT. V gene TRBV11-2 combines with J gene TRBJ1-4; D gene unclear. Germline lookup yields CDR1 SGHAT and CDR2 FQNNGV. The ends were cut back, 0 bases at V and 10 bases at J, with 6 bases in the middle. This CDR3 contains 12 residues.

The sample holds a few counts of this clonotype. V and J are TRBV7-2 and TRBJ2-7, with D perhaps TRBD1 (6 bases). Trimming took 5 bases from V and 7 from J, leaving 15 bases between them. This CDR3 is built from 13 residues. The germline V gene has CDR1 SGHTA and CDR2 FQGNSA. The CDR3, as DNA: TGTGCCAGCAGCCCCGCAGGGGCTACGGAGCAGTACTTC. Protein: CASSPAGATEQYF.

This clonotype was detected only once. The rearrangement joins TRBV6-2 or TRBV6-3 to TRBJ2-1, with 13 bases fitting TRBD2. This CDR3 has 14 amino acids. Germline lookup yields CDR1 MNHEY and CDR2 SVGEGT. V trimming: 11 bases; J trimming: 8 bases; junction bases outside the gene matches: 9. The CDR3: CAVPGLAGVDEQFF. CDR3 nucleotide sequence: TGTGCCGTACCTGGACTAGCGGGAGTCGATGAGCAGTTCTTC.

The chain uses TRBV27 and TRBJ2-7; 9 positions agree with TRBD2. V shed 5 bases, J shed 4 bases, and the junction held 18 bases outside the gene matches. Germline CDR1 is MNHEY and CDR2 is SMNVEV (reference sequence). This CDR3 has 18 amino acids. In DNA form, the CDR3 reads TGTGCCAGCAGTCCTGCGACCAGCGGGAGGAGAGGGGAATACGAGCAGTACTTC. Translating it yields CASSPATSGRRGEYEQYF.

In regard to this clonotype: This may stem from a read error, because a much larger clone lies one nucleotide away. The V and J genes are TRBV2 and TRBJ2-3; D uncertain. The V gene lost 4 bases and the J gene lost 7 bases, with 12 bases spanning the gap. Germline V CDR1 and CDR2: SNHLY, FYNNEI. The CDR3 covers 13 residues. Here the CDR3 DNA reads TGTGCCAGCAGTGGATCAGACGCCTATACGCAGTATTTT. Translated: CASSGSDAYTQYF.

This chain connects TRBV20-1 to TRBJ2-7; TRBD1 matches at 8 bases. V lost 0 bases to trimming and J lost 5 bases; unmatched junction nucleotides: 9. This CDR3 is built from 15 residues. CDR1 and CDR2 (germline): DFQATT, SNEGSKA (reference sequence). This CDR3 is CSARDAGQVSDEQYF. CDR3 DNA: TGCAGTGCTAGAGATGCGGGACAGGTGAGCGACGAGCAGTACTTC.

The chain couples TRBV3-1 to TRBJ2-7, with D unresolved. From germline, CDR1 is LGHDT and CDR2 YNNKEL (reference sequence). The CDR3 has 13 amino acids. The V and J ends lost 2 bases and 6 bases respectively, with 11 bases between them. CDR3 nucleotide sequence: TGTGCCAGCAGCCAACCCCTCCCGGGCGAGCAGTACTTC. Amino acid sequence: CASSQPLPGEQYF.

In this sample, this clonotype turned up many times. The chain joins TRBV7-2 to TRBJ2-3; D unclear. Germline V gene lookup returns CDR1 SGHTA and CDR2 FQGNSA. V was pared by 4 bases and J by 1 base, with 9 bases between. The CDR3 has 14 residues. The CDR3 DNA is TGTGCCAGCAGCTCCCCTCCAGGCACAGATACGCAGTATTTT. The encoded protein is CASSSPPGTDTQYF.

The gene calls are TRBV28 and TRBJ2-7, with a possible D match to TRBD2 (5 bases). V was clipped by 5 bases and J by 2 bases, with 16 bases between them. Per the germline V gene, CDR1 is MDHEN and CDR2 is SYDVKM. This CDR3 comprises 15 residues. The CDR3 nucleotides are TGTGCCAGCAGTATAAGGATCGGGAACGCCTACGAGCAGTACTTC. The encoded protein is CASSIRIGNAYEQYF.

CDR3 coding DNA: TGTGCCAGCAGTCCCACACTTCGCTCCTACAATGAGCAGTTCTTC. It yields the protein CASSPTLRSYNEQFF. This rearrangement joins TRBV5-6 to TRBJ2-1; no clear D. This CDR3 has 15 amino acids. CDR1 and CDR2 from the germline V gene are SGHDT and YYEEEE. V lost 5 bases and J 0 bases, leaving 12 bases between the germline ends.

The sample holds many counts of this clonotype. The V gene is TRBV7-2, the J gene TRBJ2-7, with no clear D. Trimming removed 1 base at V and 0 bases at J, with 10 bases between. This CDR3 is 15 amino acids long. The germline V gene encodes CDR1 SGHTA and CDR2 FQGNSA. CDR3 region: CASSLVGMSSYEQYF. In nucleotides, the CDR3 is TGTGCCAGCAGCTTAGTGGGCATGAGCTCCTACGAGCAGTACTTC.

The gene calls are TRBV20-1 and TRBJ1-1; TRBD1 might be the D (6 bases). V lost 0 bases and J 5 bases, leaving 13 bases between the germline ends. This CDR3 region has 14 residues. CDR1 DFQATT and CDR2 SNEGSKA come from the germline V gene (reference sequence). CDR3 residues: CSARDPDRRTEAFF. The CDR3 DNA follows: TGCAGTGCTAGAGATCCAGACAGGAGAACTGAAGCTTTCTTT.

This clonotype was observed at least ten times. This chain joins TRBV12-3 or TRBV12-4 and TRBJ1-2; 8 bases are a match to TRBD1. This CDR3 is built from 14 residues. Trimming cost V 4 bases and J 8 bases; bases outside gene matches: 9. CDR3 sequence reads: CASSWAGGSGGYTF. The CDR3 coding sequence is TGTGCCAGCAGTTGGGCAGGGGGCAGCGGAGGCTACACCTTC.

V and J are TRBV24-1 and TRBJ2-3, with TRBD2 identical over 8 bases. The germline CDR1 and CDR2 sequences are KGHDR and SFDVKD. CDR3 size: 15 residues. The junction had 6 bases not matched to a gene; V was cut back by 4 bases and J by 4 bases. In DNA form, the CDR3 reads TGTGCCACCAGTGAAAAGGAAGCGGGAGCAGATACGCAGTATTTT. This translates into CATSEKEAGADTQYF.

This clonotype was seen a few times. J is TRBJ1-1 and V is TRBV5-1; TRBD1 might be the D (5 bases). V lost 2 bases, J lost 10 bases, and 24 bases lay in between. Germline lookup yields CDR1 SGHRS and CDR2 YFSETQ. The CDR3 runs 16 residues. CDR3 nucleotides: TGCGCCAGCAGCTTTCTCTTGGATGGGGGAACGGTTGGAGCTTTCTTT. As protein: CASSFLLDGGTVGAFF.

Only a few counts were recorded for this clonotype. The CDR3 nucleotides are TGTGCCAGCAGCGAACAGGGGGCCCACACAGATACGCAGTATTTT. Amino acids: CASSEQGAHTDTQYF. V usage is TRBV7-8 and J usage is TRBJ2-3, with TRBD1 matching over 9 bases. V gave up 5 bases and J gave up 2 bases; unmatched junction bases: 5. The CDR3 is 15 amino acids. CDR1 and CDR2 from the germline V gene are SGHVS and FQNEAQ.

This clonotype was picked up many times. The chain couples TRBV7-2 to TRBJ1-2, with D unresolved. Germline values: CDR1 SGHTA, CDR2 FQGNSA. Trimming cost V 0 bases and J 7 bases, with 9 bases left between them. CDR3 length equals 13 residues. The CDR3 spells CASSLATARGYTF. The CDR3 DNA reads TGTGCCAGCAGCTTAGCCACAGCACGTGGCTACACCTTC.

This chain joins TRBV28 and TRBJ1-1; D perhaps matches TRBD1 (6 bases). Germline V lookup: CDR1 MDHEN, CDR2 SYDVKM. V gave up 5 bases and J gave up 6 bases, with 22 bases separating them. The CDR3 length is 16 residues. The CDR3: CASSLLPHTGYPEAFF. CDR3 coding DNA: TGTGCCAGCAGTCTTCTCCCCCATACAGGGTACCCTGAAGCTTTCTTT.

This chain links TRBV30 with TRBJ2-5, with D possibly TRBD2 on 6 matching bases. CDR1 and CDR2 from the germline V gene are GTSNPN and SVGIG (reference sequence). The V gene lost 3 bases and the J gene lost 5 bases, with 10 bases spanning the gap. The CDR3 totals 12 residues. The CDR3 loop reads CAWSREPETQYF. CDR3 coding DNA: TGTGCCTGGAGCCGGGAGCCCGAGACCCAGTACTTC. Using reference TRBV30 and TRBJ2-5 for the parts outside the CDR3, the full variable domain is SQTIHQWPATLVQPVGSPLSLECTVEGTSNPNLYWYRQAAGRGLQLLFYSVGIGQISSEVPQNLSASRPQDRQFILSSKKLLLSDSGFYLCAWSREPETQYFGPGTRLLVL.

This clonotype was seen many times. The V gene is TRBV10-2, the J gene TRBJ1-1, with D unclear. The CDR3 covers 13 residues. Germline V CDR1 and CDR2: WSHSY, SAAADI. The V end was cut by 4 bases, the J end by 7 bases, with 13 bases between. CDR3 region: CASSAVTIGEAFF. The CDR3, as DNA: TGCGCCAGCAGTGCCGTCACCATTGGTGAAGCTTTCTTT.

The rearrangement uses TRBV3-1 and TRBJ1-1, with a possible D match to TRBD1 (6 bases). The germline V gene has CDR1 LGHDT and CDR2 YNNKEL (reference sequence). The CDR3 runs 14 residues. V was pared by 4 bases and J by 6 bases, with 15 bases between. CDR3 amino acids: CASSLRGHMAEAFF. CDR3 nucleotides: TGTGCCAGCAGCCTCAGGGGTCATATGGCTGAAGCTTTCTTT.

The chain has TRBV15 and TRBJ1-2; maybe TRBD1 (6 bases). Germline lookup yields CDR1 LNHNV and CDR2 YYDKDF (reference sequence). The CDR3 has 14 amino acids. V shed 6 bases and J shed 3 bases, with 14 bases lying between them. The CDR3 DNA sequence: TGTGCCACCAGGGCAGGGGTCTTCGACTATGGCTACACCTTC. Translation: CATRAGVFDYGYTF.

The DNA of the CDR3 is TGTGCCAGCAGCTCTCATGGAAGGGGGCGGCCCTACGAGCAGTACTTC. Translating gives CASSSHGRGRPYEQYF. The rearrangement uses TRBV5-6 and TRBJ2-7, with 7 positions matching TRBD1. Germline V lookup: CDR1 SGHDT, CDR2 YYEEEE. The CDR3 spans 16 residues. V lost 3 bases to trimming and J lost 2 bases; unmatched junction nucleotides: 11.

Comment on this clonotype: The junction departs from the called germline gene at one end, perhaps through a read error. The rearrangement joins TRBV6-1 to TRBJ2-1; 9 bases line up with TRBD2. The CDR3 is 17 amino acids. Germline lookup yields CDR1 MNHNS and CDR2 SASEGT. This chain's CDR3 is CAGSDRSGRPFYNEQFF. Written as DNA, the CDR3 is TGTGCCGGCAGTGACCGAAGCGGGAGGCCCTTCTACAATGAGCAGTTCTTC.

The chain employs TRBV19 and TRBJ2-2, with D perhaps matching TRBD1 (5 bases). CDR1 LNHDA and CDR2 SQIVND come from the germline V gene (reference sequence). This CDR3 has 16 amino acids. V gave up 2 bases and J gave up 4 bases, with 14 bases separating them. DNA of the CDR3: TGTGCCAGTAGTATAAGCGCAGGGCTTAGCACCGGGGAGCTGTTTTTT. It codes for CASSISAGLSTGELFF.

This clonotype has only a few counts. The chain recombines TRBV7-3 with TRBJ2-5; maybe TRBD2 (5 bases). Germline CDR1 and CDR2: SGHTA and FQGTGA. The CDR3 is made up of 15 amino acids. With 1 base removed from V and 5 bases from J, the gap between germline ends came to 14 bases. The CDR3 region is CASSLIPGKSETQYF. The CDR3 DNA is TGTGCCAGCAGCTTAATACCGGGGAAATCGGAGACCCAGTACTTC.